This T cell receptor beta chain was sequenced in a study of blood T cell repertoires in COVID-19. At the level of the study: The United States, Italy and Spain provided the acute and convalescent COVID-19 samples. The analysed material was cDNA or gDNA that came from T cells, B-cell-depleted T cells, or PBMCs.

The germline gives CDR1 SGDLS, CDR2 YYNGEE. This CDR3 spans 13 amino acids. V was shortened by 2 bases and J by 4 bases, with 6 bases between the two germline ends. Per the original data handling: Cell counts per sample came from amplifying reference gene primers. The assay was immunoSEQ multiplex PCR, and TCRdb's table has in-frame clones only and misses some. That table furnishes V, J and clone size, whereas the DNA furnished D and trimming. The profile shows 150,000 to 200,000 clones, around four fifths of them singletons. This sequence was found in an older man who had recovered from COVID-19. The sample consisted of peripheral blood. V gene TRBV9 combines with J gene TRBJ2-2; D may be TRBD1 (5 bases). The CDR3 is CASSVQGTGELFF. The CDR3 coding sequence is TGTGCCAGCAGCGTCCAGGGCACCGGGGAGCTGTTTTTT.